The source of this T cell receptor beta chain is a study of blood T cells in healthy people across ages. For the second PCR, which ran for about 7 to 11 cycles, a sample-barcoded 5' primer and a J-beta primer mix were used. TCRdb analysed the 5' RACE reads with MiXCR anew, one entry per CDR3 protein. The data show 800,000 to 1,000,000 distinct CDR3 sequences, roughly 52% seen once. At least ten counts were recorded for this clonotype. PBMCs, at least 6.5 million per sample, were isolated. Extractions gave at least 5.5 micrograms of total RNA per sample. The CDR3 sequence is 15 residues long. The germline gives CDR1 DFQATT, CDR2 SNEGSKA (reference sequence). Germline trimming cut 6 bases from V and 4 bases from J; bases unmatched to any gene: 10.

Sequencing input: blood. The chain carries TRBV20-1 and TRBJ1-1; 11 bases match TRBD1. The source of this sequence is a young man in good health. For the CDR3, the DNA is TGCAGTGCCCCCGTACCGGGACAGGGGGGCACTGAAGCTTTCTTT. Amino acids: CSAPVPGQGGTEAFF.